This TCR beta chain was sequenced during a study of T-cell memory formation after mild COVID-19. TCRdb reprocessed the 5' RACE reads with MiXCR, giving one entry per CDR3 protein. This sample has some 310,000 distinct CDR3 sequences, with 20% to 25% found just once. Only a few counts were recorded for this clonotype. The ends lost 7 bases at V and 6 bases at J; junction bases unmatched: 9. The CDR3 has 15 residues. The germline V gene has CDR1 SGHVS and CDR2 FQNEAQ. The chain combines TRBV7-8 with TRBJ2-2; 9 nucleotides match TRBD2. This receptor was taken from a man between 18 and 29 years old who had mild COVID-19 (a few samples of this study predate the infection). Cell type and time point are not known. Specimen: PBMCs or a T cell subset sorted from them (not recorded which). This CDR3 reads CASTQRGAGAGELFF. CDR3 nucleotides: TGTGCCAGCACCCAGCGGGGGGCCGGGGCCGGGGAGCTGTTTTTT.